The clone carrying this TCR beta chain was seen ten or more times. From germline, CDR1 is MDHEN and CDR2 SYDVKM. V dropped 6 bases and J dropped 4; count of bases not matched to a gene: 4. The CDR3 consists of 13 residues. Time point in this sample: before trial treatment. The sample belongs to a study of low-dose radiotherapy and immunotherapy resistance in tumors. About the study: Aspirin 300 mg, taken orally and daily, was given to patients for four cycles from cycle 1 day 1.

Alpha and beta chains were covered, as first-strand cDNA relied on TRAV- and TRBV-specific primers. TCR amplification involved 20 PCR cycles with a constant-region primer and V-primer adapter. TCRdb recomputed calls from the reads with MiXCR, one row per CDR3 protein. The data hold tens of thousands of distinct CDR3 sequences, with approximately 31% observed a single time. The sample consisted of PBMCs, taken before treatment. The sequence was obtained from a female donor with ovarian cancer. J is TRBJ2-7 and V is TRBV28, with 9 bases aligning to TRBD1. CDR3 sequence: CASRGQGKYEQYF. The CDR3 nucleotides are TGTGCCAGCAGAGGACAGGGGAAATACGAGCAGTACTTC.